Shown below are 24 T cell receptor beta chains from a single sample sequenced in a study of blood T cell repertoires in COVID-19. The protocol was immunoSEQ multiplex PCR, while the TCRdb copy is restricted to in-frame clones and leaves out a portion. The table has approximately 140,000 clones, 84% seen once; the top ten hold under 10%. Sequences were obtained from peripheral blood. These receptors all stem from a man younger than 40 with COVID-19, enrolled during active disease.

V and J are TRBV11-2 and TRBJ2-4, with 8 bases lining up with TRBD2. The CDR3 runs 17 residues. Trimming took 7 bases from V and 3 from J; bases not matched to a gene: 14. Per germline, CDR1 SGHAT and CDR2 FQNNGV. The CDR3 sequence is CASTQMGGLGDKNIQYF. In nucleotides, the CDR3 is TGTGCCAGCACCCAAATGGGGGGACTAGGAGACAAAAACATTCAGTACTTC.

A single count supports this clone. J is TRBJ2-2 and V is TRBV25-1; D may be TRBD1 (6 bases). The CDR3 loop spans 13 amino acids. V shed 10 bases and J shed 11 bases, with 20 bases lying between them. Germline CDR1 reads MGHDK; CDR2 reads SYGVNS. CDR3 coding DNA: TGTGCCACCAGAATATCCGGGACACCAGAGCTGTTTTTT. Amino acids: CATRISGTPELFF.

This chain joins TRBV19 and TRBJ2-3; a weak D match, TRBD2 (5 bases). CDR1 is LNHDA, CDR2 SQIVND, per germline (reference sequence). The V end lost 5 bases, the J end lost 0 bases, and 12 bases lay between the germline ends. This CDR3 comprises 15 residues. The CDR3 reads CASSFGLSSTDTQYF. The CDR3 DNA is TGTGCCAGTAGTTTCGGACTGTCTAGCACAGATACGCAGTATTTT.

J is TRBJ1-1 and V is TRBV6-2 or TRBV6-3, with 7 bases aligning to TRBD1. The J segment lost 3 bases and the V segment lost 0 bases, leaving 4 bases of the junction unmatched. The CDR3 runs 15 residues. Looked up from germline, CDR1 is MNHEY and CDR2 is SVGEGT. The CDR3 coding sequence is TGTGCCAGCAGTTACTCCACTACAGGGGACACTGAAGCTTTCTTT. It encodes CASSYSTTGDTEAFF.

This clone appeared once. The chain carries TRBV4-3 and TRBJ2-1; no firm D call. This CDR3 region has 12 residues. CDR1 is LGHNA and CDR2 is YSLEER in the germline V gene. Between the trimmed V and J ends, which lost 0 bases and 15 bases, there was a span of 12 bases. CDR3 nucleotide sequence: TGCGCCAGCAGCCAAGATGAGTCTACGCTGTTCTTC. The encoded protein is CASSQDESTLFF.

CDR3 in DNA: TGTGCCAGCAGTGTACTCGCCGACCGGACTAAACGTGTCCACGAGCAGTACTTC. It translates to CASSVLADRTKRVHEQYF. The gene calls are TRBV28 and TRBJ2-7, with a tentative D call TRBD2 (6 bases). CDR1 and CDR2 (germline): MDHEN, SYDVKM. This CDR3 comprises 18 residues. V dropped 5 bases and J dropped 5 bases, with 28 bases sitting between them.

The chain carries TRBV18 and TRBJ1-5, with 7 bases lining up with TRBD1. This CDR3 region has 13 residues. The germline V gene has CDR1 KGHSH and CDR2 LQKENI. V was pared by 5 bases and J by 5 bases, with 3 bases of the junction left unmatched. CDR3: CASSVTGDQPQHF. In nucleotides, the CDR3 is TGTGCCAGCTCAGTTACAGGGGATCAGCCCCAGCATTTT.

The CDR3 spells CASSVTRDRASANYGYTF. The CDR3 nucleotides read TGTGCCAGCAGCGTTACACGGGACAGGGCTTCCGCTAACTATGGCTACACCTTC. The chain carries TRBV9 and TRBJ1-2; 9 bases fit TRBD1. V lost 2 bases to trimming and J lost 0 bases; unmatched junction nucleotides: 11. CDR1 and CDR2 from the germline V gene are SGDLS and YYNGEE. The CDR3 contains 18 residues.

This chain connects TRBV10-3 to TRBJ2-7; tentative D call: TRBD2 (5 bases). The CDR3 has 13 amino acids. Germline V lookup: CDR1 ENHRY, CDR2 SYGVKD. V gave up 6 bases and J gave up 3 bases, with 12 bases separating them. The CDR3 DNA follows: TGTGCCATCAGCGTGGACTCTTACTACGAGCAGTACTTC. Protein: CAISVDSYYEQYF.

The chain links TRBV30 to TRBJ1-5, with D uncertain. V dropped 3 bases and J dropped 7 bases, with 10 bases sitting between them. The CDR3 consists of 12 residues. Germline V gene lookup returns CDR1 GTSNPN and CDR2 SVGIG (reference sequence). CDR3 protein: CAWSGGGQPQHF. For the CDR3, the DNA is TGTGCCTGGAGCGGCGGCGGGCAGCCCCAGCATTTT.

This clone was counted a few times. The chain couples TRBV2 to TRBJ2-1; no clear D gene. The CDR3 runs 11 residues. Germline values: CDR1 SNHLY, CDR2 FYNNEI. Trimming stripped 9 bases from V and 7 bases from J, with 10 bases between. The chain's CDR3 is CARSRMNEQFF. CDR3 bases: TGTGCCAGATCCCGTATGAATGAGCAGTTCTTC.

The chain uses TRBV6-5 and TRBJ1-1, with D possibly TRBD1 on 6 matching bases. Per the germline V gene, CDR1 is MNHEY and CDR2 is SVGAGI. V was clipped by 5 bases and J by 2 bases, with 15 bases between them. This CDR3 is built from 15 residues. The CDR3: CASSPPTGGNTEAFF. In DNA form, the CDR3 reads TGTGCCAGCAGTCCCCCGACAGGTGGAAACACTGAAGCTTTCTTT.

A word on this clone: In the same sample, other DNA sequences code for this CDR3. The rearrangement joins TRBV2 to TRBJ1-5; 7 nucleotides match TRBD1. The V segment lost 6 bases and the J segment 2 bases; nucleotides outside the gene matches: 1. Germline V gene sequence: CDR1 SNHLY, CDR2 FYNNEI. The CDR3 is 13 residues long. CDR3 nucleotides: TGTGCCAGCAGAGGGACAGGCAATCAGCCCCAGCATTTT. Its protein is CASRGTGNQPQHF.

This clone was recorded only once. The J gene is TRBJ2-7, the V gene TRBV28; D possibly corresponds to TRBD2 (6 bases). Germline V gives CDR1 MDHEN, CDR2 SYDVKM. The CDR3 extends over 14 amino acids. Trimming took off 10 bases at V and 3 bases at J, with 19 bases between the two ends. CDR3 nucleotides: TGTGCCATCGCCCGAGGCGGGAATTACTACGAGCAGTACTTC. Encoded protein: CAIARGGNYYEQYF.

The rearrangement links TRBV4-1 to TRBJ2-1; tentative D call: TRBD1 (5 bases). Deletions cut 0 bases from V and 8 bases from J, with 14 bases between. The CDR3 sequence is 15 residues long. Looked up from germline, CDR1 is MGHRA and CDR2 is YSYEKL. The CDR3 loop is CASSQDPSRGHEQFF. The CDR3 DNA reads as TGCGCCAGCAGCCAAGACCCCAGTAGGGGCCATGAGCAGTTCTTC.

The chain combines TRBV3-1 (or the pseudogene TRBV3-2) with TRBJ1-4; D gene ambiguous. The length of the CDR3 is 14 residues. Germline V gene data show CDR1 as LGHDT and CDR2 as YNNKEL (reference sequence). The V end lost 1 base, the J end lost 5 bases, and 8 bases lay between the germline ends. The CDR3 region is CASSQGRGNEKLFF. CDR3 bases: TGTGCCAGCAGCCAAGGGCGCGGCAATGAAAAACTGTTTTTT.

The chain links TRBV3-1 (or the pseudogene TRBV3-2) to TRBJ1-3; D may be TRBD1 (5 bases). The CDR3 sequence is 16 residues long. The ends were cut back, 4 bases at V and 2 bases at J, with 15 bases in the middle. CDR1 and CDR2 from the germline V gene are LGHDT and YNNKEL (reference sequence). CDR3 in DNA: TGTGCCAGCAGCCGGACCGGGGGGTTGGCTGGAAACACCATATATTTT. Protein product: CASSRTGGLAGNTIYF.

The V call is TRBV5-6, the J call TRBJ1-5, with TRBD1 identical over 8 bases. The CDR3 contains 15 residues. Trimming took 4 bases from V and 5 from J; bases not matched to a gene: 8. The germline V gene has CDR1 SGHDT and CDR2 YYEEEE. The CDR3 here is CASSTRGRAYQPQHF. For the CDR3, the DNA is TGTGCCAGCAGCACCAGGGGGCGGGCGTATCAGCCCCAGCATTTT.

This chain connects TRBV9 to TRBJ2-2; 8 bases match TRBD2. This CDR3 has 15 residues. Germline V gene lookup returns CDR1 SGDLS and CDR2 YYNGEE. J was trimmed by 0 bases and V by 4 bases; bases with no gene match: 2. The CDR3 DNA reads as TGTGCCAGCAGCATTAGCGGGACGAACACCGGGGAGCTGTTTTTT. Translated: CASSISGTNTGELFF.

The CDR3 loop reads CASSLGREGRIMVHEQYF. DNA of the CDR3: TGCGCCAGCAGCTTGGGGAGGGAAGGGAGGATCATGGTCCACGAGCAGTACTTC. This chain links TRBV5-1 with TRBJ2-7, with D tentatively TRBD2 (6 bases). The V gene lost 0 bases and the J gene lost 5 bases, with 24 bases spanning the gap. Germline V gene sequence: CDR1 SGHRS, CDR2 YFSETQ. The CDR3 totals 18 residues.

This rearrangement joins TRBV27 to TRBJ1-5, with 7 nucleotides matching TRBD1. CDR3 length equals 15 residues. CDR1 and CDR2 from the germline V gene are MNHEY and SMNVEV (reference sequence). V gave up 7 bases and J gave up 1 base; unmatched junction bases: 7. This chain's CDR3 is CASTKGAGSNQPQHF. Here the CDR3 DNA reads TGTGCCAGCACGAAGGGGGCCGGGAGCAATCAGCCCCAGCATTTT.

This CDR3 reads CATSRGQGATYEQYF. In nucleotides, the CDR3 is TGTGCCACCAGCAGGGGACAGGGGGCCACCTACGAGCAGTACTTC. The chain combines TRBV15 with TRBJ2-7; 12 positions match TRBD1. Per germline, CDR1 LNHNV and CDR2 YYDKDF (reference sequence). V lost 3 bases, J lost 2 bases, and 2 bases stayed unmatched. This CDR3 region has 15 residues. The variable domain in full, with the rest retrieved from reference TRBV15 and TRBJ2-7, is DAMVIQNPRYQVTQFGKPVTLSCSQTLNHNVMYWYQQKSSQAPKLLFHYYDKDFNNEADTPDNFQSRRPNTSFCFLDIRSPGLGDTAMYLCATSRGQGATYEQYFGPGTRLTVT.

The chain uses TRBV28 and TRBJ2-2, with D maybe TRBD2 (5 bases). The V gene's germline CDR1 is MDHEN and CDR2 SYDVKM. This CDR3 is built from 15 residues. Trimming pared 4 bases from V and 3 bases from J, leaving 12 bases between. The CDR3 sequence: CASSSGSWDTGELFF. In DNA, the CDR3 is TGTGCCAGCAGTTCGGGGAGTTGGGACACCGGGGAGCTGTTTTTT.

This chain connects TRBV2 to TRBJ1-6; no clear D gene. The V gene's germline CDR1 is SNHLY and CDR2 FYNNEI. With 8 bases removed from V and 10 bases from J, the gap between germline ends came to 9 bases. The CDR3 totals 11 residues. CDR3 DNA sequence: TGTGCCAGCGGGGAGGAATCACCCCTCCACTTT. As protein: CASGEESPLHF.